The present entry profiles one TCR beta chain with its context. In this sample, this clone turned up once. What antigen it recognizes has not been identified. No quality values exist for individual bases; no much larger clone is one base distant. These data belong to a study of blood T cell repertoires in COVID-19 (dated by TCRdb to the early 2020s). With regard to the full study: Samples covering the acute and convalescent phases of COVID-19 were provided by collaborators in the United States, Italy and Spain. The dataset comprised deeply sampled blood TCRbeta repertoires from subjects exposed to, actively infected with, or recovered from COVID-19. Samples were obtained from the ongoing ImmuneRACE study (first 160 participants) and from roughly 1,300 subjects provided by 6 global collaborators. The material from the prospective study consisted of cDNA or gDNA derived from T cells, B-cell-depleted T cells, or PBMCs. The repertoires were released in a freely available public database intended as a resource for research on the immune response to SARS-CoV-2. Where available, HLA class I and class II types were taken from metadata supplied by the sample provider and were not determined by assay-based typing. A de-identified subject ID, COVID-19 status, age in years and sex were almost always included in the sample metadata. What the work shows at the level of the full study, not this receptor alone: The amount of clinical and demographic metadata varied by source and participant and was provided uncurated.

Collaborating institutions collected whole blood in K2EDTA tubes following their own protocols. For TCRbeta analysis, collaborator samples were shipped as frozen whole blood, as isolated PBMCs, or as DNA extracted from either sample type. The germline V gene (reference sequence) gives CDR1 as SEHNR and CDR2 as FQNEAQ. V is pared back by 4 bases and J by 3 bases, with 23 bases lying between the germline termini. CDR3 length: 18 amino acids, cysteine to phenylalanine. Of the read, only the CDR3 DNA is kept; its 54 bases are in frame from base 1. TCRbeta CDR3 regions were amplified from genomic DNA using the immunoSEQ Assay, a bias-controlled multiplex PCR. In the authors' own workflow: The number of nucleated cells in each sample was estimated by amplification of reference gene primers within the assay. Sequence reads were collapsed and filtered to measure the absolute abundance of every unique TCRbeta CDR3 rearrangement. For each sample, productive Simpson clonality was calculated as the square root of Simpson's diversity index over productive rearrangements. In its TCRdb copy, this immuneACCESS table keeps in-frame sequences only and misses some clones. Where compared with another copy, unresolved V genes explain less than half of these, and the others have no known cause. The DNA gave D and trimming, while V, J and clone size come from that table. A total of some 97,000 clones appear in this sample, over 75% of them only once. Together, the top ten hold 1.7% of the sample.

This TCR was sampled from a man aged 60-69 years with acute or convalescent COVID-19. The chain is assembled from TRBV7-9 and TRBJ2-3; D gene: possibly TRBD1, on 7 matching bases. Sample: peripheral blood. The CDR3 sequence is CASSSSRRGARLTDTQYF. The nucleotides read TGTGCCAGCAGCTCCTCACGCAGGGGGGCGCGCCTAACAGATACGCAGTATTTT.